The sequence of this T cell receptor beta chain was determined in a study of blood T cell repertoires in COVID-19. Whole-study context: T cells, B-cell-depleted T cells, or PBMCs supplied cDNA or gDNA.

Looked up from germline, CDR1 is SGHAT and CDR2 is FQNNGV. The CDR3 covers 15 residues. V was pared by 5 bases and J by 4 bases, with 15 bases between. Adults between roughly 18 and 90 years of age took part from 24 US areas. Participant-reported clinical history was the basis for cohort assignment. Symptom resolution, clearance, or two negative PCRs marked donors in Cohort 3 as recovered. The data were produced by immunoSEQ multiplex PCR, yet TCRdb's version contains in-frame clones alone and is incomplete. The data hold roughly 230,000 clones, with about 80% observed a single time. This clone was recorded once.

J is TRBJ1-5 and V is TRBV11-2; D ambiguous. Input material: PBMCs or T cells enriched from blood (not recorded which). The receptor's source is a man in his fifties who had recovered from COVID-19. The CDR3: CASSLGPPSNQPQHF. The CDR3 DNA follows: TGTGCCAGCAGCCTCGGTCCTCCTAGTAATCAGCCCCAGCATTTT. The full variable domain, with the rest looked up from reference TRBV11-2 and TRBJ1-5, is EAGVAQSPRYKIIEKRQSVAFWCNPISGHATLYWYQQILGQGPKLLIQFQNNGVVDDSQLPKDRFSAERLKGVDSTLKIQPAKLEDSAVYLCASSLGPPSNQPQHFGDGTRLSIL.